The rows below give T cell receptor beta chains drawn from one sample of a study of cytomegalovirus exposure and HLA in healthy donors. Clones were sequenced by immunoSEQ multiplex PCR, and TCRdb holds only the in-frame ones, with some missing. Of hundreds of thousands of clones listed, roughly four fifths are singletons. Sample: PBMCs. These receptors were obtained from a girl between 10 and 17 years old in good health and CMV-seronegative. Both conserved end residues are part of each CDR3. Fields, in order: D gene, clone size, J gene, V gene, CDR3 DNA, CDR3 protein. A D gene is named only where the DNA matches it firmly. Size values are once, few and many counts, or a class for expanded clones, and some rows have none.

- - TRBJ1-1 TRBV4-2 TGTGCCAGCAGCCAAGATAACACCGCAGGGATTCGAGAAGCTTTCTTT CASSQDNTAGIREAFF
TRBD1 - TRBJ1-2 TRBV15 TGTGCCACCAGCAGAATGGGGGACAGGGCTCCAGGGGGCTACACCTTC CATSRMGDRAPGGYTF
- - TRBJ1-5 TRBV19 TGTGCCAGTAGTATAGATTCGGGACAACTCAATCAGCCCCAGCATTTT CASSIDSGQLNQPQHF
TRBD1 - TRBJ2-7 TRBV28 TGTGCCAGCAGCCCACAGGGGAGAACCTACGAGCAGTACTTC CASSPQGRTYEQYF
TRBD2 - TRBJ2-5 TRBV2 TGTGCCAGCAGTTTAGGACTAGCGGGGATTTCAGAGACCCAGTACTTC CASSLGLAGISETQYF
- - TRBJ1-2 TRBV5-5 TGTGCCAGCAGCCCGATAGGCTCGACCTCGGGCTATGGCTACACCTTC CASSPIGSTSGYGYTF
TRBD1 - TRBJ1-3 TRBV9 TGTGCCAGCATATCCGGGACAGGATTCTCTGGAAACACCATATATTTT CASISGTGFSGNTIYF
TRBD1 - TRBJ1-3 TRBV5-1 TGCGCCAGCAGCCCGGAACAGGGGTACGGAAACACCATATATTTT CASSPEQGYGNTIYF
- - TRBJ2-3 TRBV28 TGTGCCAGCAGTCCGGTCCTTGCAGATACGCAGTATTTT CASSPVLADTQYF
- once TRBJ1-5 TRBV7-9 TGTGCCAGCAGCTCTACGGGCAATCAGCCCCAGCATTTT CASSSTGNQPQHF
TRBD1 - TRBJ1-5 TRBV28 TGTGCCAGCAGCCCGGGACAGATACATCAGCCCCAGCATTTT CASSPGQIHQPQHF
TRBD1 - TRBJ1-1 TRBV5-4 TGTGCCAGCAGCCTTGGACAGGAAGGAGCTTTCTTT CASSLGQEGAFF
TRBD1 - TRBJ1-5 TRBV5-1 TGCGCCAGCAGCTTGGCGGGACAGGGTGATCAGCCCCAGCATTTT CASSLAGQGDQPQHF
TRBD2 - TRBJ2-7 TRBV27 TGTGCCAGCAGGACTAGCGGGGGCTCCTACGAGCAGTACTTC CASRTSGGSYEQYF
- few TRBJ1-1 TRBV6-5 TGTGCCAGCAGTTCTCAGGCCTTATCGAACACTGAAGCTTTCTTT CASSSQALSNTEAFF
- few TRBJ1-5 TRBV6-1 TGTGCCAGCAGTGAAGCCGAGGGAGGTCAGCCCCAGCATTTT CASSEAEGGQPQHF
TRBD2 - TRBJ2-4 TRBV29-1 TGCAGCGTTGAAGATCAACGGGTGGCGGGAGGGCCGGCCAAAAACATTCAGTACTTC CSVEDQRVAGGPAKNIQYF
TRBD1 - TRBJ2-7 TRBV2 TGTGCCAGCATCCCAGGGGGCTCCTACGAGCAGTACTTC CASIPGGSYEQYF
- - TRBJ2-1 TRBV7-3 TGTGCCAGCAGCCCCCGGACAATTAATGAGCAGTTCTTC CASSPRTINEQFF
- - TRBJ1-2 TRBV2 TGTGCCAGCGTGAGGGCAGGGGTCTATGGCTACACCTTC CASVRAGVYGYTF
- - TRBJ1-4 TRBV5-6 TGTGCCAGCAGCTTGTACAGTAGTAATGAAAAACTGTTTTTT CASSLYSSNEKLFF
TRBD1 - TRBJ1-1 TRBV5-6 TGTGCCAGTAGCTTTCCCACGGGACAGGGGGGGACTGAAGCTTTCTTT CASSFPTGQGGTEAFF
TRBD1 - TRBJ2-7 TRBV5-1 TGCGCCAGCAGCTCGACAGGGGTTCGCTACGAGCAGTACTTC CASSSTGVRYEQYF
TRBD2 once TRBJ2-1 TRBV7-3 TGTGCCAGCAGCTTTGGGCGGGGGGGCCGGAATGAGCAGTTCTTC CASSFGRGGRNEQFF